A single sample gave rise to the 13 T cell receptor beta chains below, sequenced in a study of CD8 T cells in ankylosing spondylitis. TCRdb reprocessed the 5' RACE reads with MiXCR, giving one entry per CDR3 protein. The sample has roughly 250,000 distinct CDR3 sequences; approximately 9% are singletons. Sequenced input: blood, either unsorted or a sorted T cell fraction (not recorded which). These receptors originate from a male donor with ankylosing spondylitis or in good health (not recorded which).

This clonotype was observed at least ten times. This rearrangement joins TRBV28 to TRBJ2-2, with D possibly matching TRBD2 (6 bases). The germline V gene has CDR1 MDHEN and CDR2 SYDVKM. The CDR3 extends over 15 amino acids. Trimming cost V 1 base and J 6 bases, with 12 bases left between them. The CDR3 nucleotides are TGTGCCAGCAGTTTATACCCGGGAGAGTCCGGGGAGCTGTTTTTT. Its protein is CASSLYPGESGELFF.

Ten or more counts support this clonotype. The chain has TRBV18 and TRBJ1-3; 10 nucleotides agree with TRBD1. Per the germline V gene, CDR1 is KGHSH and CDR2 is LQKENI. Trimming cost V 3 bases and J 2 bases; bases outside gene matches: 7. The CDR3 is 17 residues long. CDR3 nucleotides: TGTGCCAGCTCACCGGGACAGGGGATGTTCACTGGAAACACCATATATTTT. Encoded protein: CASSPGQGMFTGNTIYF. Combining the CDR3 with reference TRBV18 and TRBJ1-3 gives the whole variable domain NAGVMQNPRHLVRRRGQEARLRCSPMKGHSHVYWYRQLPEEGLKFMVYLQKENIIDESGMPKERFSAEFPKEGPSILRIQQVVRGDSAAYFCASSPGQGMFTGNTIYFGEGSWLTVV.

This clonotype was detected many times. The chain carries TRBV11-2 and TRBJ2-3; TRBD1 agrees at 10 bases. J gave up 0 bases and V 3 bases, and 12 bases lay outside the gene matches. Per germline, CDR1 SGHAT and CDR2 FQNNGV. The CDR3 is 19 residues long. CDR3 nucleotides: TGTGCCAGCAGCTTCCTCCCCGGGACAGGGGTTTTAAGCACAGATACGCAGTATTTT. It specifies CASSFLPGTGVLSTDTQYF.

This clonotype occurred many times. The chain recombines TRBV7-9 with TRBJ1-2; D is ambiguous. V lost 1 base, J lost 7 bases, and 13 bases lay in between. CDR3 size: 14 residues. In germline, CDR1 is SEHNR, CDR2 FQNEAQ (reference sequence). The CDR3 loop is CASSLGAGIPGYTF. The CDR3 DNA reads as TGTGCCAGCAGCTTAGGAGCTGGGATTCCTGGCTACACCTTC.

Ten or more counts support this clonotype. This sequence joins TRBV5-1 and TRBJ2-7; D possibly corresponds to TRBD2 (7 bases). The CDR3 covers 15 residues. V shed 0 bases and J shed 3 bases, with 13 bases lying between them. CDR1 is SGHRS, CDR2 YFSETQ, per germline. The CDR3 nucleotides are TGCGCCAGCAGCTTGGATACGGGGGGCTTCTACGAGCAGTACTTC. This encodes CASSLDTGGFYEQYF.

This clonotype was picked up a small number of times. This chain joins TRBV29-1 and TRBJ1-2; no clear D gene. The CDR3 is made up of 11 amino acids. Between the trimmed V and J ends, which lost 3 bases and 2 bases, there was a span of 4 bases. Germline-derived CDR1 and CDR2 are SQVTM and ANQGSEA. In DNA, the CDR3 is TGCAGCGTTGACGGAAACTATGGCTACACCTTC. It is translated as CSVDGNYGYTF. The full variable domain, rest sourced from reference TRBV29-1 and TRBJ1-2, is SAVISQKPSRDICQRGTSLTIQCQVDSQVTMMFWYRQQPGQSLTLIATANQGSEATYESGFVIDKFPISRPNLTFSTLTVSNMSPEDSSIYLCSVDGNYGYTFGSGTRLTVV.

Turning to this clonotype: This sequence may be a read error, since a much larger clone differs from it by one base. The chain employs TRBV28 and TRBJ2-1; TRBD1 or TRBD2 may be the D gene (5 bases each). The CDR3 covers 14 residues. V was shortened by 6 bases and J by 1 base, with 10 bases between the two germline ends. Germline V gene sequence: CDR1 MDHEN, CDR2 SYDVKM. The CDR3 nucleotides are TGTGCCAGCAGGGTGAGGGGTTCCTACAATGAGCAGTTCTTC. It codes for CASRVRGSYNEQFF. Full variable domain (rest looked up from reference TRBV28 and TRBJ2-1): DVKVTQSSRYLVKRTGEKVFLECVQDMDHENMFWYRQDPGLGLRLIYFSYDVKMKEKGDIPEGYSVSREKKERFSLILESASTNQTSMYLCASRVRGSYNEQFFGPGTRLTVL.

This clonotype was counted many times. V gene TRBV5-1 combines with J gene TRBJ2-5; 8 bases match TRBD2. The CDR3 spans 17 residues. J lost 5 bases, V lost 0 bases, and 12 bases had no gene match. Germline-derived CDR1 and CDR2 are SGHRS and YFSETQ. CDR3 in amino acids: CASSLDHGSGSWETQYF. DNA for the CDR3: TGCGCCAGCAGCTTGGATCACGGGAGCGGGAGTTGGGAGACCCAGTACTTC.

This clonotype was observed many times. As DNA, the CDR3 is TGCGCCAGCAGCCCGGGGGGGGCCGGCGATACGCAGTATTTT. The encoded protein is CASSPGGAGDTQYF. The J gene is TRBJ2-3, the V gene TRBV4-3; TRBD2 agrees at 8 bases. The ends lost 4 bases at V and 6 bases at J; junction bases unmatched: 6. Germline CDR1 is LGHNA and CDR2 is YSLEER. CDR3 length equals 14 residues.

In its sample, this clonotype was seen many times. The chain couples TRBV5-6 to TRBJ2-2, with D uncertain. Trimming removed 4 bases from V and 5 bases from J, with 27 bases in between. Germline lookup yields CDR1 SGHDT and CDR2 YYEEEE. The CDR3 consists of 19 residues. The CDR3 protein is CASSPLVRAGIGETGELFF. The CDR3 DNA is TGTGCCAGCAGCCCCTTGGTCCGGGCTGGCATAGGTGAAACCGGGGAGCTGTTTTTT.

There are many counts of this clonotype. This rearrangement joins TRBV11-2 to TRBJ1-3, with D possibly TRBD1 on 5 matching bases. The germline V and J ends were trimmed by 5 bases and 2 bases, with 16 bases remaining between them. There are 16 residues in the CDR3. Germline assignment: CDR1 SGHAT and CDR2 FQNNGV. CDR3 DNA sequence: TGTGCCAGCAGCCCGGGGACGGGTCGGACTGGAAACACCATATATTTT. Its translation: CASSPGTGRTGNTIYF.

This clonotype was observed at least ten times. The rearrangement uses TRBV20-1 and TRBJ2-5; TRBD1 is a possible D gene (5 bases). The CDR3 runs to 14 residues. Germline CDR1 DFQATT, CDR2 SNEGSKA (reference sequence). Trimming pared 2 bases from V and 2 bases from J, leaving 12 bases between. The CDR3 DNA reads TGCAGTGCTAGAAGGCCAGGGCCTCAAGAGACCCAGTACTTC. This translates into CSARRPGPQETQYF.

Points on this clonotype: This may arise from a read error, as a much more abundant clone is one base away. The chain has TRBV6-1 and TRBJ2-5; TRBD1 matches at 7 bases. Germline loops: CDR1 MNHNS, CDR2 SASEGT. CDR3 length equals 15 residues. The CDR3 sequence: CASRRSGQQKETRYF. CDR3 coding DNA: TGTGCCAGCAGAAGATCGGGACAGCAAAAAGAGACCCGGTACTTC.